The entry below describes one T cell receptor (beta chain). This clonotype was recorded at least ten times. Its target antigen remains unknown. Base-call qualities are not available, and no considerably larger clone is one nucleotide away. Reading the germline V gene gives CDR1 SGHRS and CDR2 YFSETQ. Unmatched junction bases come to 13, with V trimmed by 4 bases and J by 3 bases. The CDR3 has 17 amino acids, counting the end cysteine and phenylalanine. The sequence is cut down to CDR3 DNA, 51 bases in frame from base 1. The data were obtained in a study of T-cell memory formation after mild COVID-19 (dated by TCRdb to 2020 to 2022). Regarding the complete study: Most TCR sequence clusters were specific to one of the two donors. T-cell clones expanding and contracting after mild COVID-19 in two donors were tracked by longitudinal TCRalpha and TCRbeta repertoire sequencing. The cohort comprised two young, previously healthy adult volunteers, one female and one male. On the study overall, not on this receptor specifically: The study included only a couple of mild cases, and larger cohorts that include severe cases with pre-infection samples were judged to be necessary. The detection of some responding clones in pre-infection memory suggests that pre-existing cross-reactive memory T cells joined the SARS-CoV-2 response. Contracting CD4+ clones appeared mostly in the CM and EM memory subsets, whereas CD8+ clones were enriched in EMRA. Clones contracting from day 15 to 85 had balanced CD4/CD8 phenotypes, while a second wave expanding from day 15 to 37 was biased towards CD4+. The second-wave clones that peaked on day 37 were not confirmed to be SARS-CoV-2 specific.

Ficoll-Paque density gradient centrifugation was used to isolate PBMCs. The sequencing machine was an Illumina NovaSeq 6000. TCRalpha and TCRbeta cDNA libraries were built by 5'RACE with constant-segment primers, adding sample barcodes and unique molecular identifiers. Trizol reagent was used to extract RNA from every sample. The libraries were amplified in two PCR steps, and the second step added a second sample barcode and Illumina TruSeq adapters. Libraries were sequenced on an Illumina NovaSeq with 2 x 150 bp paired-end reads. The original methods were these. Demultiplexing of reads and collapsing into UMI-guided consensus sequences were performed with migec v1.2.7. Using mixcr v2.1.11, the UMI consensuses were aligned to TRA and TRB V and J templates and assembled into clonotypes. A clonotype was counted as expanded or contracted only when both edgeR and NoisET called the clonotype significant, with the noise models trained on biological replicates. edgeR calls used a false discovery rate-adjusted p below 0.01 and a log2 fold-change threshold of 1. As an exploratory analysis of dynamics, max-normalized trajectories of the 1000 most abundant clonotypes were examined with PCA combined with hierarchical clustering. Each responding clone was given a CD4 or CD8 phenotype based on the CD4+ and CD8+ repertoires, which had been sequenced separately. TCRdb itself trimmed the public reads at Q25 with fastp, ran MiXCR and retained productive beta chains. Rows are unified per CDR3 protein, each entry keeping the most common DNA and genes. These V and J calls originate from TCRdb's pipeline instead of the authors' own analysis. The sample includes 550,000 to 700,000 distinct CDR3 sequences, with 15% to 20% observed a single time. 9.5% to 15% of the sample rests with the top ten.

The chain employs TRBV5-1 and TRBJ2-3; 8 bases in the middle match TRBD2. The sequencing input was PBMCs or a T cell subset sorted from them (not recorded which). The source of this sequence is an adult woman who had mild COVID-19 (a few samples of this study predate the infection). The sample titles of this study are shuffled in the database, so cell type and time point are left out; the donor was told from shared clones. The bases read TGCGCCAGCAGCCGAGGGGCAGCGGGGGCTGGGACAGATACGCAGTATTTT. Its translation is CASSRGAAGAGTDTQYF.